This passage covers 10 T cell receptor beta chains from one sample sequenced in a study of graft-versus-host responses after intestinal transplantation. Produced via immunoSEQ multiplex PCR; TCRdb's table is partial and in-frame only. Counted here are more than 25,000 clones, roughly 93% occurring once; the ten biggest clones make up about 0.5%. The specimen was PBMCs, collected 18 days after transplant. Every receptor here comes from a human patient who received an intestinal transplant, so some T cells may come from the graft donor.

The V call is TRBV10-2, the J call TRBJ1-3; no reliable D call. Looked up from germline, CDR1 is WSHSY and CDR2 is SAAADI. V was cut by 7 bases and J by 0 bases, with 16 bases left in between. The CDR3 extends over 16 amino acids. The CDR3 loop reads CASTQAIAHSGNTIYF. Here the CDR3 DNA reads TGCGCCAGCACCCAGGCGATAGCTCACTCTGGAAACACCATATATTTT.

The rearrangement uses TRBV6-5 and TRBJ1-1, with D possibly matching TRBD1 (5 bases). V was clipped by 2 bases and J by 3 bases, with 7 bases between them. The germline V gene encodes CDR1 MNHEY and CDR2 SVGAGI. The CDR3 spans 13 residues. Written as DNA, the CDR3 is TGTGCCAGCAGTTACCGACAGTACACTGAAGCTTTCTTT. The encoded protein is CASSYRQYTEAFF.

The rearrangement links TRBV7-8 to TRBJ1-5; D is ambiguous. The CDR3 covers 14 residues. The germline V gene has CDR1 SGHVS and CDR2 FQNEAQ. V lost 0 bases to trimming and J lost 1 base, with 4 bases between them. CDR3 amino acids: CASSLARSNQPQHF. In DNA, the CDR3 is TGTGCCAGCAGCTTAGCGAGGAGCAATCAGCCCCAGCATTTT. Full variable domain (outside the CDR3, taken from reference TRBV7-8 and TRBJ1-5): GAGVSQSPRYKVAKRGQDVALRCDPISGHVSLFWYQQALGQGPEFLTYFQNEAQLDKSGLPSDRFFAERPEGSVSTLKIQRTQQEDSAVYLCASSLARSNQPQHFGDGTRLSIL.

This chain links TRBV4-1 with TRBJ1-4; TRBD1 is a possible D gene (6 bases). The germline CDR1 and CDR2 sequences are MGHRA and YSYEKL. The V end lost 0 bases, the J end lost 5 bases, and 16 bases lay between the germline ends. This CDR3 has 17 amino acids. In DNA form, the CDR3 reads TGCGCCAGCAGCCAAGATGTGATGGCAGGGGCAAATGAAAAACTGTTTTTT. As protein: CASSQDVMAGANEKLFF.

The chain is built from TRBV6-5 and TRBJ1-1, with no clear D. The CDR3 runs to 13 residues. Germline loops: CDR1 MNHEY, CDR2 SVGAGI. V was pared by 2 bases and J by 1 base, with 5 bases between. Here the CDR3 reads CASSYVKNTEAFF. The CDR3 bases are TGTGCCAGCAGTTACGTAAAGAACACTGAAGCTTTCTTT.

This chain uses TRBV6-1 with TRBJ2-7; the D gene is possibly TRBD2 (5 bases). Germline CDR1 MNHNS, CDR2 SASEGT. The CDR3 is 14 amino acids. V was clipped by 2 bases and J by 2 bases, with 10 bases between them. The chain's CDR3 is CASSEPRDPYEQYF. The CDR3, as DNA: TGTGCCAGCAGTGAACCACGGGATCCCTACGAGCAGTACTTC.

The chain uses TRBV11-2 and TRBJ2-5, with 8 positions matching TRBD2. CDR3 size: 18 residues. J was trimmed by 0 bases and V by 1 base; bases with no gene match: 10. Germline lookup yields CDR1 SGHAT and CDR2 FQNNGV. In DNA, the CDR3 is TGTGCCAGCAGCTTAGGGCGAGTAGCGGGGTCGTACCAAGAGACCCAGTACTTC. Its protein is CASSLGRVAGSYQETQYF.

J is TRBJ2-5 and V is TRBV5-5, with 7 bases lining up with TRBD2. V shed 1 base and J 5 bases; nucleotides not matched to a gene: 5. Germline lookup yields CDR1 SGHKS and CDR2 YYEKEE (reference sequence). CDR3 length equals 14 residues. CDR3: CASSLIGGGETQYF. The DNA of the CDR3 is TGTGCCAGCAGCTTGATTGGGGGAGGGGAGACCCAGTACTTC.

The rearrangement uses TRBV7-9 and TRBJ1-2, with 11 bases lining up with TRBD1. The CDR3 extends over 17 amino acids. V was pared by 3 bases and J by 8 bases, with 14 bases of the junction left unmatched. The germline V gene encodes CDR1 SEHNR and CDR2 FQNEAQ (reference sequence). CDR3 DNA sequence: TGTGCCAGCAGCTTTCTTCGGGGGACAGGGGGTCGTCGAGGCTACACCTTC. Protein: CASSFLRGTGGRRGYTF.

The V and J genes are TRBV18 and TRBJ2-5; the D is unclear. Trimming removed 3 bases from V and 4 bases from J, with 12 bases in between. The CDR3 runs 14 residues. CDR1 and CDR2 (germline): KGHSH, LQKENI. CDR3: CASSPLPEGETQYF. CDR3 nucleotides: TGTGCCAGCTCACCCCTCCCAGAAGGAGAGACCCAGTACTTC.